This T cell receptor beta chain came from a study of T-cell reconstitution after alpha-beta-depleted transplantation in children. Points from the study as a whole: One year post-transplant, T-cell counts and diversity were largely derived from T cells produced anew. Several hundred rapidly expanded clones from non-depleted graft cells reportedly supplied alpha-beta T cells about two months post-transplant.

This clonotype was counted only a few times. Its matching antigen is unknown. V was trimmed by 3 bases and J by 0 bases, leaving 13 bases between them. The CDR3 sequence is 15 residues long. Germline V gives CDR1 DFQATT, CDR2 SNEGSKA (reference sequence). Library preparation (for TCRbeta) was performed with unique molecular identifiers. TCRdb analysed the PCR reads with MiXCR anew, one entry per CDR3 protein. The profile shows 490,000 or so distinct CDR3 sequences, about 11% of them singletons. This sequence joins TRBV20-1 and TRBJ2-3, with a possible D match to TRBD2 (6 bases). The sequences come from PBMCs, collected before TCRalphabeta/CD19-depleted stem cell transplant. This receptor was taken from a child under 10 years old with inherited bone marrow failure, due to receive a stem cell transplant. CDR3: CSASGAGSSTDTQYF. DNA for the CDR3: TGCAGTGCTAGTGGCGCGGGGTCTAGCACAGATACGCAGTATTTT.